The 26 T cell receptor beta chains below were found in one sample sequenced in a study of cytomegalovirus exposure and HLA in healthy donors. Both 60 Vbeta primers and 13 Jbeta primers went into the PCR. Data came from immunoSEQ multiplex PCR; TCRdb stores just in-frame clones and leaves some out. The table lists about 280,000 clones, roughly 90% of them singletons, with roughly 2.1% in the top ten. Input material: PBMCs. These TCRs come from a woman aged 18-29 years in good health and CMV-seronegative.

The chain uses TRBV5-1 and TRBJ1-2; D might be TRBD1 (5 bases). The CDR3 runs 13 residues. The germline V gene has CDR1 SGHRS and CDR2 YFSETQ. The V end was cut by 4 bases, the J end by 4 bases, with 11 bases between. The CDR3 DNA sequence: TGCGCCAGCAGCGCGACAGCCACCTATGGCTACACCTTC. Translating it yields CASSATATYGYTF.

This sequence joins TRBV27 and TRBJ2-3, with 12 positions matching TRBD2. Germline V lookup: CDR1 MNHEY, CDR2 SMNVEV (reference sequence). There are 19 residues in the CDR3. Trimming took 7 bases from V and 4 from J; bases not matched to a gene: 18. The DNA for the CDR3 is TGTGCCAGCACCCTGCGGCTAGCGGGGGGGCAATGTCGGGCAGATACGCAGTATTTT. Translated: CASTLRLAGGQCRADTQYF.

This clone was seen a few times. This chain joins TRBV25-1 and TRBJ2-2, with D perhaps TRBD2 (6 bases). CDR3 length: 16 amino acids. V lost 4 bases and J lost 5, with 17 bases in between. CDR1 and CDR2 from the germline V gene are MGHDK and SYGVNS. The CDR3 bases are TGTGCCAGCAGTGCCCCAACCGGGAGAGTAACCGGGGAGCTGTTTTTT. Translation gives CASSAPTGRVTGELFF.

This clone was found once. This chain's CDR3 is CASSPGQGTGELFF. The CDR3 DNA is TGTGCCTCCTCCCCGGGACAGGGCACCGGGGAGCTGTTTTTT. This chain uses TRBV19 with TRBJ2-2, with 9 bases fitting TRBD1. This CDR3 comprises 14 residues. Per germline, CDR1 LNHDA and CDR2 SQIVND (reference sequence). Trimming at V came to 11 bases and at J to 4 bases, leaving 8 bases not matched to a gene.

The gene calls are TRBV4-1 and TRBJ1-6, with unresolved D. The CDR3 has 16 amino acids. Looked up from germline, CDR1 is MGHRA and CDR2 is YSYEKL. Trimming removed 0 bases from V and 7 bases from J, with 13 bases in between. This CDR3 is CASSQDFGQKNSPLHF. In DNA form, the CDR3 reads TGCGCCAGCAGCCAAGATTTTGGGCAGAAGAATTCACCCCTCCACTTT.

The chain couples TRBV9 to TRBJ1-2, with TRBD1 as a possible D gene (6 bases). V lost 4 bases and J 1 base, leaving 20 bases between the germline ends. The germline V gene encodes CDR1 SGDLS and CDR2 YYNGEE. The CDR3 consists of 17 residues. The CDR3 here is CASSPSGGDNYNYGYTF. CDR3 nucleotides: TGTGCCAGCAGCCCTAGCGGGGGGGACAATTATAACTATGGCTACACCTTC.

The chain recombines TRBV7-9 with TRBJ2-3; D is possibly TRBD2 (6 bases). The CDR3 is 17 residues long. CDR1 is SEHNR and CDR2 is FQNEAQ in the germline V gene (reference sequence). V dropped 3 bases and J dropped 3 bases, with 19 bases sitting between them. This chain's CDR3 is CASSFVLGGAGTDTQYF. The DNA of the CDR3 is TGTGCCAGCAGCTTCGTCTTGGGGGGAGCCGGGACAGATACGCAGTATTTT.

This clone was picked up one time. The chain carries TRBV2 and TRBJ1-2, with TRBD1 matching 8 bases. The CDR3 totals 13 residues. Germline V lookup: CDR1 SNHLY, CDR2 FYNNEI. Trimming at V came to 10 bases and at J to 4 bases, leaving 8 bases not matched to a gene. The CDR3 nucleotides read TGTGCCACCCCGGGACAGGCTACCTATGGCTACACCTTC. As protein: CATPGQATYGYTF.

This chain connects TRBV5-1 to TRBJ2-4; D may be TRBD2 (6 bases). The ends were cut back, 2 bases at V and 8 bases at J, with 11 bases in the middle. Germline V gene data show CDR1 as SGHRS and CDR2 as YFSETQ. The CDR3 is made up of 13 amino acids. The CDR3 spells CASSLGGVDIQYF. The CDR3 region has the DNA TGCGCCAGCAGCTTAGGCGGGGTCGACATTCAGTACTTC.

This chain connects TRBV6-6 to TRBJ1-6; D call uncertain. Germline V gene lookup returns CDR1 MNHNY and CDR2 SVGAGI (reference sequence). CDR3 length: 15 residues. V shed 2 bases and J shed 7 bases, with 12 bases lying between them. The CDR3 sequence: CASSYNGENNSPLHF. The DNA for the CDR3 is TGTGCCAGCAGTTACAACGGAGAAAACAATTCACCCCTCCACTTT.

The gene calls are TRBV7-2 and TRBJ2-7, with 8 bases aligning to TRBD2. The CDR3 spans 16 residues. The junction had 9 bases not matched to a gene; V was cut back by 4 bases and J by 1 base. CDR1 is SGHTA, CDR2 FQGNSA, per germline. CDR3 DNA sequence: TGTGCCAGCAGCTCTTTGAGCGGGGGTGCGTCCTACGAGCAGTACTTC. This codes for CASSSLSGGASYEQYF. Full variable domain (remainder filled in from reference TRBV7-2 and TRBJ2-7): GAGVSQSPSNKVTEKGKDVELRCDPISGHTALYWYRQSLGQGLEFLIYFQGNSAPDKSGLPSDRFSAERTGGSVSTLTIQRTQQEDSAVYLCASSSLSGGASYEQYFGPGTRLTVT.

The V and J genes are TRBV7-6 and TRBJ2-1, with D perhaps TRBD2 (6 bases). CDR3 size: 16 residues. Trimming left V 3 bases short and J 0 bases short, with 12 bases between. Germline CDR1 SGHVS, CDR2 FNYEAQ. DNA of the CDR3: TGTGCCAGCAGCTTCCTAACGGGGGACTCCTACAATGAGCAGTTCTTC. It is translated as CASSFLTGDSYNEQFF.

This clone was observed a few times. The genes are TRBV5-4 and TRBJ1-2; 9 bases fit TRBD1. Germline CDR1 reads SGHNT; CDR2 reads YYREEE (reference sequence). The CDR3 runs to 12 residues. V lost 6 bases and J lost 10; bases outside the gene matches: 7. As DNA, the CDR3 is TGTGCCAGCACCTTCAGGGACAGGGACTACACCTTC. Translation gives CASTFRDRDYTF.

In this sample, this clone turned up a few times. This chain joins TRBV7-6 and TRBJ2-1; D possibly corresponds to TRBD1 (6 bases). Trimming pared 1 base from V and 5 bases from J, leaving 12 bases between. CDR1 is SGHVS and CDR2 is FNYEAQ in the germline V gene. This CDR3 region has 15 residues. In DNA, the CDR3 is TGTGCCAGCAGCTTAGGGCAGGGGTTACACAATGAGCAGTTCTTC. Protein sequence: CASSLGQGLHNEQFF.

V usage is TRBV19 and J usage is TRBJ2-2, with a possible D match to TRBD1 (5 bases). CDR3 length equals 15 residues. Germline CDR1 is LNHDA and CDR2 is SQIVND (reference sequence). V dropped 4 bases and J dropped 4 bases, with 13 bases sitting between them. The CDR3 DNA follows: TGTGCCAGTAGTACTGGACAAGTAGTCACCGGGGAGCTGTTTTTT. This translates into CASSTGQVVTGELFF.

This chain connects TRBV5-1 to TRBJ1-3, with TRBD1 as a possible D gene (6 bases). Per germline, CDR1 SGHRS and CDR2 YFSETQ. The CDR3 has 17 amino acids. V was pared by 1 base and J by 1 base, with 15 bases between. CDR3 protein: CASSLQGSPLSGNTIYF. For the CDR3, the DNA is TGCGCCAGCAGCTTGCAGGGGTCCCCATTATCTGGAAACACCATATATTTT. The full variable domain, rest sourced from reference TRBV5-1 and TRBJ1-3, is KAGVTQTPRYLIKTRGQQVTLSCSPISGHRSVSWYQQTPGQGLQFLFEYFSETQRNKGNFPGRFSGRQFSNSRSEMNVSTLELGDSALYLCASSLQGSPLSGNTIYFGEGSWLTVV.

The chain links TRBV5-1 to TRBJ2-7; a possible D gene is TRBD1 (6 bases). This CDR3 is built from 15 residues. CDR1 is SGHRS and CDR2 is YFSETQ in the germline V gene. The V end lost 0 bases, the J end lost 0 bases, and 10 bases lay between the germline ends. The CDR3 DNA is TGCGCCAGCAGCTTGGAGGGACACCGCTCCTACGAGCAGTACTTC. Amino acids: CASSLEGHRSYEQYF.

This chain connects TRBV12-2 to TRBJ2-3; the table assigns TRBD2, which was not confirmed against the DNA. TRBV12-2 is given as a pseudogene. This CDR3 has 14 amino acids. Written as DNA, the CDR3 is TGTGCAAGTCGCCCCGGACTCTACACAGATACGCAGTATTTT. Residues: CASRPGLYTDTQYF.

Concerning this clone itself: The germline gene is not matched at one end of the junction; a read error may be the cause. The same CDR3 is also encoded by other DNA sequences in this sample. The chain employs TRBV6-5 and TRBJ1-1; D is perhaps TRBD1 (6 bases). CDR3 length: 13 amino acids. The germline V gene has CDR1 MNHEY and CDR2 SVGAGI. This chain's CDR3 is CATLRGGNTEAFF. The CDR3 DNA reads as TGTGCCACCTTAAGGGGGGGGAACACTGAGGCTTTCTTT.

The chain joins TRBV7-3 to TRBJ2-3, with D maybe TRBD2 (6 bases). Trimming removed 2 bases at V and 4 bases at J, with 10 bases between. The germline CDR1 and CDR2 sequences are SGHTA and FQGTGA. There are 14 residues in the CDR3. The CDR3 DNA sequence: TGTGCCAGCAGCTTAGGGGGGAGGTCAGATACGCAGTATTTT. Its protein product is CASSLGGRSDTQYF.

The V call is TRBV2, the J call TRBJ2-1, with D perhaps matching TRBD2 (7 bases). The CDR3 runs to 15 residues. Trimming took off 6 bases at V and 0 bases at J, with 12 bases between the two ends. Germline values: CDR1 SNHLY, CDR2 FYNNEI. The CDR3 nucleotides read TGTGCCAGCAGGGACCGGGGGGCCTCCTACAATGAGCAGTTCTTC. This gives the protein CASRDRGASYNEQFF.

The chain joins TRBV27 to TRBJ1-4; perhaps TRBD1 as D (5 bases). V was shortened by 8 bases and J by 8 bases, with 18 bases between the two germline ends. This CDR3 region has 14 residues. CDR1 and CDR2 from the germline V gene are MNHEY and SMNVEV (reference sequence). CDR3 loop: CASLIREEKEKLFF. As DNA, the CDR3 is TGTGCCAGCCTGATCAGGGAGGAAAAGGAAAAACTGTTTTTT.

The chain recombines TRBV7-2 with TRBJ2-7, with 12 bases lining up with TRBD1. Germline V gene data show CDR1 as SGHTA and CDR2 as FQGNSA. This CDR3 region has 15 residues. V lost 5 bases to trimming and J lost 2 bases; unmatched junction nucleotides: 4. The CDR3: CASSIRDRGPYEQYF. CDR3 coding DNA: TGTGCCAGCAGCATTCGGGACAGGGGGCCCTACGAGCAGTACTTC.

Comments on this clone: The junction and the germline gene differ at one end; a read error may be behind it. This chain joins TRBV9 and TRBJ1-6; 8 bases fit TRBD1. The CDR3 covers 16 residues. Germline V gives CDR1 SGDLS, CDR2 YYNGEE. In DNA form, the CDR3 reads TGTGGCAGCAGCGCAAAAGTACAGGGGGGCAATTCACCCCTCCACTTT. It encodes CGSSAKVQGGNSPLHF.

V usage is TRBV5-1 and J usage is TRBJ2-1; 9 bases align to TRBD2. Germline V lookup: CDR1 SGHRS, CDR2 YFSETQ. Trimming at V came to 3 bases and at J to 1 base, leaving 8 bases not matched to a gene. This CDR3 contains 17 residues. CDR3 coding DNA: TGCGCCAGCAGCTCAGGCGGGGGGGCCCTGTCCTACAATGAGCAGTTCTTC. Its translation is CASSSGGGALSYNEQFF.

This chain connects TRBV6-1 to TRBJ1-3; weak D call: TRBD1 (5 bases). The CDR3 is 15 amino acids. Trimming left V 0 bases short and J 0 bases short, with 6 bases between. Germline lookup yields CDR1 MNHNS and CDR2 SASEGT. CDR3 DNA: TGTGCCAGCAGTGAAGCGGGGGGCTCTGGAAACACCATATATTTT. It yields the protein CASSEAGGSGNTIYF.